A selection of T cell receptor beta chains follows, all from one sample in a study of T cells in Graves' hyperthyroidism and ophthalmopathy. TCRdb independently ran MiXCR on the multiplex PCR reads; one entry per CDR3 protein. The sample yields just under 750,000 distinct CDR3 sequences, about 35% seen once. The sample comprised blood. These receptors were taken from a woman aged 40 to 50 with Graves' hyperthyroidism. Each CDR3 is given with its conserved first and last residue. A D gene is named only where the DNA matches it firmly. Rows give clone size only sometimes, using once, few, many, or a class for an expanded clone.

TRBV7-9	-	16	-	TRBJ1-1	TGTGCCAGCAGCCCCCGGGGGGGGACACCGAACACTGAAGCTTTCTTT	CASSPRGGTPNTEAFF
TRBV24-1	TRBD2	15	once	TRBJ2-3	TGTGCCACCAGTGAGTTAGCGGGAGGGCCCGATACGCAGTATTTT	CATSELAGGPDTQYF
TRBV9	-	14	-	TRBJ2-5	TGTGCCAGCAGCCAAGACACAGGACTAAAGACCCAGTACTTC	CASSQDTGLKTQYF
TRBV5-4	TRBD1	15	-	TRBJ2-2	TGTGCCAGCAGCCTACAGGGGCGAAACACCGGGGAGCTGTTTTTT	CASSLQGRNTGELFF
TRBV29-1	-	16	-	TRBJ2-5	TGCAGCGTTCCGAAGGGGGCGGTCGGGGACTGGGAGACCCAGTACTTC	CSVPKGAVGDWETQYF
TRBV4-3	TRBD1	17	-	TRBJ1-2	TGCGCCAGCAGCCAAGATCAACAGGGGGCATTTTACTATGGCTACACCTTC	CASSQDQQGAFYYGYTF
TRBV10-1	-	17	many	TRBJ1-1	TGCGCCAGCAGTGAGTCCTTGGCAGGGCGAGGGGGAACTGAAGCTTTCTTT	CASSESLAGRGGTEAFF
TRBV6-1	-	14	few	TRBJ1-6	TGTGCCAGCAGTGAACGCGCAGGGGTTTCACCCCTCCACTTT	CASSERAGVSPLHF
TRBV2	TRBD1	18	few	TRBJ1-5	TGTGCCAGCAGTTTGAGGGGACAGGGGTTCCTTAGCAATCAGCCCCAGCATTTT	CASSLRGQGFLSNQPQHF
TRBV5-5	-	12	-	TRBJ1-5	TGTGCCAGCAGCTTGAACCGGCAGCCCCAGCATTTT	CASSLNRQPQHF
TRBV5-1	-	15	-	TRBJ1-1	TGCGCCAGCAGCTTGGATTCAGGGAATTTCGCTGAAGCTTTCTTT	CASSLDSGNFAEAFF
TRBV4-2	TRBD2	16	-	TRBJ2-5	TGTGCCAGCAGTCGGAAGACTAGCGGGAGTGGGGAGACCCAGTACTTC	CASSRKTSGSGETQYF
TRBV25-1	-	14	-	TRBJ1-1	TGTGCCAGCTCACCGCCGGGACGGACCACTGAAGCTTTCTTT	CASSPPGRTTEAFF
TRBV5-4	TRBD1	16	-	TRBJ2-5	TGTGCCAGCAGCCTAAAGGGGGCGCGACACCAAGAGACCCAGTACTTC	CASSLKGARHQETQYF
TRBV7-2	-	16	-	TRBJ1-2	TGTGCCAGCAGCGGTCTGGAGGCCTCAGGGAACTATGGCTACACCTTC	CASSGLEASGNYGYTF
TRBV7-3	-	13	-	TRBJ1-1	TGTGCCAGCAGTAAAGCAGGGGTTACTGAAGCTTTCTTT	CASSKAGVTEAFF
TRBV2	-	14	many	TRBJ1-5	TGTGCCAGCAGTGAGTGGGTGGAACATCAGCCCCAGCATTTT	CASSEWVEHQPQHF
TRBV2	-	14	many	TRBJ1-2	TGTGCCAGCATTAGGGAGGGGGTTGACTATGGCTACACCTTC	CASIREGVDYGYTF
TRBV7-2	TRBD1	16	few	TRBJ1-4	TGTGCCAGCAGCTTTTCTGGACAGGGGAGTAACGAAAAACTGTTTTTT	CASSFSGQGSNEKLFF
TRBV10-3	-	12	many	TRBJ1-6	TGTGCCGCTGGACAAGGTGGATCACCCCTCCACTTT	CAAGQGGSPLHF